This TCR beta chain was identified in a study of vaccination and CD4 T cells after COVID-19. Sequencing of the DNA from cultured CD4+ T cells was carried out with the Oncomine TCR Beta short-read assay. Each CDR3 protein is one row after TCRdb ran MiXCR on the PCR reads. Here the sample spans 20,000 to 25,000 distinct CDR3 sequences, roughly 29% being singletons. On this clonotype: Its matching antigen is unknown.

Time point indicated: late sampling 161 to 241 days after vaccination in a few convalescent patients. Treatment described: roughly 11-day PBMC culture with coronavirus spike peptide pools or control peptides (ViraFEST assay). Negative selection was the method that isolated CD4+ T cells after less than eleven days of culture. V shed 3 bases and J shed 4 bases, with 13 bases lying between them. The CDR3 consists of 14 residues. CDR1 SQVTM and CDR2 ANQGSEA come from the germline V gene. The source is a human donor who had recovered from COVID-19. V and J are TRBV29-1 and TRBJ1-5; possible D gene TRBD1, 6 bases. The starting material was CD4+ T cells from blood, cultured in vitro, obtained about 7 months after SARS-CoV-2 vaccination. The CDR3 protein is CSVDAPGVNQPQHF. In nucleotides, the CDR3 is TGCAGCGTTGATGCCCCAGGGGTTAATCAGCCCCAGCATTTT.